The 32 T cell receptor beta chains in this list originate from one sample, sequenced in a study of beta chain features in type 1 diabetes. Which antigens these TCRs recognize remains unknown. General study findings and limits: TCRB CDR3s from Type 1 diabetes patients were moderately but significantly shorter in all four CD4+ subsets.

Since all of the isolated RNA was reverse transcribed, expressed TCRB transcripts were what got sequenced. The data were produced by immunoSEQ multiplex PCR, yet TCRdb's version contains in-frame clones alone and is incomplete. The sample includes around 250,000 clones, roughly 22% seen only once; the top ten take roughly 0.028%. Material for sequencing was naive CD4+ T cells from blood. Receptors originate from a woman aged 35 to 49 with type 1 diabetes.

The chain is built from TRBV27 and TRBJ1-1; 7 nucleotides match TRBD1. CDR1 and CDR2 (germline): MNHEY, SMNVEV (reference sequence). V was pared by 5 bases and J by 4 bases, with 4 bases of the junction left unmatched. There are 13 residues in the CDR3. The chain's CDR3 is CASSATGATEAFF. The DNA for the CDR3 is TGTGCCAGCAGTGCTACAGGGGCCACTGAAGCTTTCTTT.

V and J are TRBV2 and TRBJ1-1; D is unclear. Germline CDR1 is SNHLY and CDR2 is FYNNEI. CDR3 length: 14 residues. Trimming removed 2 bases at V and 0 bases at J, with 7 bases between. CDR3 region: CASSEIHLNTEAFF. CDR3 in DNA: TGTGCCAGCAGTGAAATACACCTGAACACTGAAGCTTTCTTT.

This clone appeared a few times. The CDR3 bases are TGTGCCAGTAGTCACCGGGACACGGTCTGGTTTGATGGCTACACCTTC. Encoded protein: CASSHRDTVWFDGYTF. V gene TRBV19 combines with J gene TRBJ1-2; tentatively, D is TRBD1 (6 bases). V shed 5 bases and J shed 6 bases, with 22 bases lying between them. CDR1 is LNHDA and CDR2 is SQIVND in the germline V gene (reference sequence). The CDR3 has 16 amino acids.

The rearrangement joins TRBV15 to TRBJ1-1; 7 bases align to TRBD1. Germline V gene sequence: CDR1 LNHNV, CDR2 YYDKDF (reference sequence). V trimming: 4 bases; J trimming: 1 base; junction bases outside the gene matches: 3. CDR3 length equals 14 residues. The CDR3 is CATSNQGGNTEAFF. The CDR3 region has the DNA TGTGCCACCAGCAATCAGGGGGGGAACACTGAAGCTTTCTTT. Complete variable domain (other parts from reference TRBV15 and TRBJ1-1): DAMVIQNPRYQVTQFGKPVTLSCSQTLNHNVMYWYQQKSSQAPKLLFHYYDKDFNNEADTPDNFQSRRPNTSFCFLDIRSPGLGDTAMYLCATSNQGGNTEAFFGQGTRLTVV.

The chain joins TRBV7-2 to TRBJ1-5, with TRBD1 matching over 10 bases. This CDR3 has 14 residues. The germline CDR1 and CDR2 sequences are SGHTA and FQGNSA. V dropped 4 bases and J dropped 5; count of bases not matched to a gene: 2. The CDR3 DNA sequence: TGTGCCAGCAGCTGGGACAGGGGAGATCAGCCCCAGCATTTT. This translates into CASSWDRGDQPQHF.

On this clone: The junction departs from germline at one end; a sequencing error may be responsible. The CDR3 is CASSLVRNTKAFF. The CDR3 region has the DNA TGCGCCAGCAGCTTGGTGAGGAACACTAAAGCTTTCTTT. The chain is built from TRBV5-1 and TRBJ1-1, with D unclear. The CDR3 sequence is 13 residues long. The germline V gene encodes CDR1 SGHRS and CDR2 YFSETQ.

V gene TRBV7-2 combines with J gene TRBJ2-1, with D possibly TRBD2 on 6 matching bases. Germline lookup yields CDR1 SGHTA and CDR2 FQGNSA. Trimming pared 2 bases from V and 6 bases from J, leaving 11 bases between. There are 14 residues in the CDR3. The CDR3 bases are TGTGCCAGCAGCTTAACGACTAGGGGCAATGAGCAGTTCTTC. It codes for CASSLTTRGNEQFF. Filled out from reference TRBV7-2 and TRBJ2-1, the complete variable domain reads GAGVSQSPSNKVTEKGKDVELRCDPISGHTALYWYRQSLGQGLEFLIYFQGNSAPDKSGLPSDRFSAERTGGSVSTLTIQRTQQEDSAVYLCASSLTTRGNEQFFGPGTRLTVL.

There are a few counts of this clone. This same CDR3 is encoded by further DNA sequences in the sample. This rearrangement joins TRBV5-4 to TRBJ1-2; possibly TRBD1 for D (5 bases). Germline V CDR1 and CDR2: SGHNT, YYREEE (reference sequence). The length of the CDR3 is 14 residues. The germline V and J ends were trimmed by 4 bases and 2 bases, with 12 bases remaining between them. The CDR3 is CASSLGAGNYGYTF. As DNA, the CDR3 is TGTGCCAGCAGCCTTGGGGCAGGGAACTATGGCTACACCTTC.

The rearrangement joins TRBV9 to TRBJ2-3, with D unresolved. With 4 bases removed from V and 3 bases from J, the gap between germline ends came to 6 bases. The germline V gene has CDR1 SGDLS and CDR2 YYNGEE. The CDR3 runs 12 residues. The CDR3 here is CASSLGTDTQYF. The DNA of the CDR3 is TGTGCCAGCAGCCTCGGGACAGATACGCAGTATTTT.

A few counts support this clone. This chain connects TRBV18 to TRBJ1-1; D uncertain. Germline assignment: CDR1 KGHSH and CDR2 LQKENI. The V end lost 6 bases, the J end lost 1 base, and 9 bases lay between the germline ends. The CDR3 loop spans 13 amino acids. The CDR3 spells CASSQAPNTEAFF. The CDR3 DNA follows: TGTGCCAGCTCGCAAGCCCCGAACACTGAAGCTTTCTTT.

The rearrangement uses TRBV7-3 and TRBJ1-1; D is uncertain. Trimming shortened V by 2 bases and J by 1 base, and 5 bases separated the two germline ends. Germline CDR1 and CDR2: SGHTA and FQGTGA. This CDR3 is 13 amino acids long. CDR3 nucleotides: TGTGCCAGCAGCTTATCACAGAACACTGAAGCTTTCTTT. It encodes CASSLSQNTEAFF. Looking up the rest from reference TRBV7-3 and TRBJ1-1 gives the full variable domain: GAGVSQTPSNKVTEKGKYVELRCDPISGHTALYWYRQSLGQGPEFLIYFQGTGAADDSGLPNDRFFAVRPEGSVSTLKIQRTERGDSAVYLCASSLSQNTEAFFGQGTRLTVV.

This clone came up a few times. The genes are TRBV29-1 and TRBJ2-1, with TRBD1 matching 9 bases. Trimming cost V 2 bases and J 6 bases; bases outside gene matches: 5. Germline lookup yields CDR1 SQVTM and CDR2 ANQGSEA. CDR3 size: 14 residues. This chain's CDR3 is CSVEWGQGINEQFF. In DNA form, the CDR3 reads TGCAGCGTTGAATGGGGACAGGGCATCAATGAGCAGTTCTTC.

The rearrangement links TRBV28 to TRBJ2-7, with D unresolved. CDR3 length: 12 residues. CDR1 and CDR2 from the germline V gene are MDHEN and SYDVKM. Deletions cut 3 bases from V and 5 bases from J, with 8 bases between. In DNA, the CDR3 is TGTGCCAGCAGTTTCCTCCCCCACGAGCAGTACTTC. Its translation is CASSFLPHEQYF.

The chain combines TRBV9 with TRBJ1-2; D is possibly TRBD1 (6 bases). Trimming shortened V by 0 bases and J by 8 bases, and 20 bases separated the two germline ends. The V gene's germline CDR1 is SGDLS and CDR2 YYNGEE. The CDR3 sequence is 16 residues long. The CDR3: CASSVAVGGLGGGYTF. The CDR3 DNA is TGTGCCAGCAGCGTAGCTGTGGGGGGGCTGGGAGGAGGCTACACCTTC.

The chain is built from TRBV4-2 and TRBJ1-2; TRBD1 matches 10 bases. V lost 7 bases, J lost 8 bases, and 4 bases stayed unmatched. The germline gives CDR1 LGHNA, CDR2 YNFKEQ. The CDR3 sequence is 12 residues long. The CDR3 region has the DNA TGTGCCAGCAATGGACAGGGGGAAGGCTACACCTTC. It translates to CASNGQGEGYTF.

This clone showed up just a few times. The chain is built from TRBV12-5 and TRBJ2-5; D possibly corresponds to TRBD2 (5 bases). This CDR3 is built from 13 residues. V gave up 6 bases and J gave up 7 bases, with 15 bases separating them. CDR1 is LGHNT and CDR2 is FRNRAP in the germline V gene. This CDR3 reads CASGPDPEGTQYF. CDR3 DNA sequence: TGTGCTAGTGGCCCCGATCCTGAGGGGACCCAGTACTTC.

There are a few counts of this clone. This chain uses TRBV9 with TRBJ1-2; D not certain. V was trimmed by 1 base and J by 5 bases, leaving 18 bases between them. The CDR3 has 16 amino acids. CDR1 and CDR2 from the germline V gene are SGDLS and YYNGEE. CDR3 protein: CASSVTAARDRYGYTF. The CDR3 nucleotides are TGTGCCAGCAGCGTAACGGCAGCCCGGGATAGGTATGGCTACACCTTC.

This clone was detected only a few times. This chain joins TRBV13 and TRBJ2-1; 11 bases are shared with TRBD2. The CDR3 contains 15 residues. The germline CDR1 and CDR2 sequences are PRHDT and FYEKMQ (reference sequence). V lost 8 bases, J lost 2 bases, and 5 bases stayed unmatched. The CDR3 loop reads CASGLAGGPYNEQFF. CDR3 coding DNA: TGTGCCAGCGGATTAGCGGGAGGGCCCTACAATGAGCAGTTCTTC. Drawing the rest from reference TRBV13 and TRBJ2-1, the complete variable domain is AAGVIQSPRHLIKEKRETATLKCYPIPRHDTVYWYQQGPGQDPQFLISFYEKMQSDKGSIPDRFSAQQFSDYHSELNMSSLELGDSALYFCASGLAGGPYNEQFFGPGTRLTVL.

This clone was seen just once. This chain uses TRBV5-4 with TRBJ2-1; 10 positions match TRBD2. This CDR3 comprises 17 residues. The germline CDR1 and CDR2 sequences are SGHNT and YYREEE (reference sequence). Trimming cost V 2 bases and J 7 bases; bases outside gene matches: 12. CDR3 nucleotides: TGTGCCAGCAGCTTCCCCGGAGCGGGGGGGCCAGGTAATGAGCAGTTCTTC. Protein: CASSFPGAGGPGNEQFF.

This clone was observed a handful of times. The chain couples TRBV5-1 to TRBJ2-4; D is ambiguous. Germline V gene data show CDR1 as SGHRS and CDR2 as YFSETQ. CDR3 length equals 17 residues. V lost 1 base and J 1 base, leaving 15 bases between the germline ends. As DNA, the CDR3 is TGCGCCAGCAGCTTGCGGGTTGCCCCGGGTGCCAAAAACATTCAGTACTTC. Protein: CASSLRVAPGAKNIQYF.

The chain joins TRBV30 to TRBJ2-2, with TRBD2 identical over 7 bases. V was clipped by 0 bases and J by 0 bases; unmatched bases: 4. From germline, CDR1 is GTSNPN and CDR2 SVGIG (reference sequence). CDR3 length equals 16 residues. The CDR3 sequence: CAWSVGRGSNTGELFF. The CDR3 DNA is TGTGCCTGGAGTGTGGGGAGGGGCTCGAACACCGGGGAGCTGTTTTTT.

This chain connects TRBV5-1 to TRBJ1-4, with D possibly TRBD1 on 6 matching bases. Deletions cut 4 bases from V and 1 base from J, with 11 bases between. The germline CDR1 and CDR2 sequences are SGHRS and YFSETQ. This CDR3 has 15 amino acids. In nucleotides, the CDR3 is TGCGCCAGCAGCCCACTGACAGGAACTAATGAAAAACTGTTTTTT. Amino acid sequence: CASSPLTGTNEKLFF.

V and J are TRBV5-4 and TRBJ1-6; 9 nucleotides match TRBD1. J gave up 10 bases and V 7 bases, and 9 bases lay outside the gene matches. Looked up from germline, CDR1 is SGHNT and CDR2 is YYREEE (reference sequence). This CDR3 contains 14 residues. DNA for the CDR3: TGTGCCAGCGGAACGGACAGGGGTCCGTCACCCCTCCACTTT. Amino acids: CASGTDRGPSPLHF.

The V gene is TRBV2, the J gene TRBJ1-2, with 9 nucleotides matching TRBD1. The CDR3 sequence is 13 residues long. J lost 8 bases, V lost 6 bases, and 7 bases had no gene match. The germline gives CDR1 SNHLY, CDR2 FYNNEI. CDR3 protein: CASSTGGRGGYTF. For the CDR3, the DNA is TGTGCCAGCAGCACAGGGGGCCGAGGAGGCTACACCTTC.

The chain joins TRBV15 to TRBJ1-4; unclear D gene. CDR1 is LNHNV, CDR2 YYDKDF, per germline (reference sequence). This CDR3 is 15 amino acids long. Trimming pared 3 bases from V and 4 bases from J, leaving 12 bases between. The CDR3 sequence is CATSRAGPLNEKLFF. The CDR3 DNA is TGTGCCACCAGCAGGGCGGGCCCCCTTAATGAAAAACTGTTTTTT.

The chain recombines TRBV30 with TRBJ1-2, with 8 bases lining up with TRBD1. V lost 2 bases to trimming and J lost 8 bases; unmatched junction nucleotides: 7. This CDR3 has 13 amino acids. In germline, CDR1 is GTSNPN, CDR2 SVGIG (reference sequence). In DNA, the CDR3 is TGTGCCTGGAGTCAGGCAGGGGGCCGGGGCTACACCTTC. It encodes CAWSQAGGRGYTF.

This clone occurred a few times. V gene TRBV28 combines with J gene TRBJ2-1; D perhaps matches TRBD1 (6 bases). V dropped 4 bases and J dropped 1 base, with 14 bases sitting between them. Germline values: CDR1 MDHEN, CDR2 SYDVKM. The CDR3 runs 16 residues. The CDR3, as DNA: TGTGCCAGCAGTTCGAGTGGGGGCGAATCCTACAATGAGCAGTTCTTC. This encodes CASSSSGGESYNEQFF.

This clone appeared a few times. The J gene is TRBJ2-3, the V gene TRBV18; no firm D call. V lost 2 bases, J lost 6 bases, and 9 bases lay in between. Germline assignment: CDR1 KGHSH and CDR2 LQKENI. The CDR3 length is 13 residues. Here the CDR3 DNA reads TGTGCCAGCTCACCAAGATCCGAGGATACGCAGTATTTT. Its translation is CASSPRSEDTQYF.

The table lists this clone with a few counts. The rearrangement joins TRBV5-1 to TRBJ1-1; 7 bases match TRBD1. The V segment lost 6 bases and the J segment 5 bases; nucleotides outside the gene matches: 13. Germline CDR1 SGHRS, CDR2 YFSETQ. The CDR3 is 15 amino acids. CDR3 in amino acids: CASTRGDREWTEAFF. The CDR3 bases are TGCGCCAGCACCCGAGGAGACAGGGAATGGACTGAAGCTTTCTTT.

This clone has only a few counts. V usage is TRBV29-1 and J usage is TRBJ2-3, with 8 bases lining up with TRBD1. V dropped 7 bases and J dropped 2; count of bases not matched to a gene: 11. Germline assignment: CDR1 SQVTM and CDR2 ANQGSEA. The CDR3 covers 15 residues. The CDR3 protein is CSARPGQGATDTQYF. CDR3 sequence (DNA): TGCAGCGCACGACCCGGACAGGGAGCCACAGATACGCAGTATTTT.

The sample holds a few counts of this clone. The genes are TRBV4-3 and TRBJ2-3; 8 bases match TRBD2. The V gene's germline CDR1 is LGHNA and CDR2 YSLEER. Trimming took 0 bases from V and 2 from J; bases not matched to a gene: 10. This CDR3 region has 18 residues. CDR3 loop: CASSQDRKTSAITDTQYF. The CDR3 DNA reads TGCGCCAGCAGCCAAGATCGAAAGACTAGCGCCATCACAGATACGCAGTATTTT.

V gene TRBV5-4 combines with J gene TRBJ2-7; 7 bases agree with TRBD1. The CDR3 totals 14 residues. Germline CDR1 reads SGHNT; CDR2 reads YYREEE (reference sequence). V was pared by 3 bases and J by 2 bases, with 5 bases of the junction left unmatched. The CDR3 DNA reads TGTGCCAGCAGCTCCTTACAGGGGCCCTACGAGCAGTACTTC. Translation gives CASSSLQGPYEQYF.